Reported below is one T cell receptor (beta chain). PCR employed 60 Vbeta and 13 Jbeta primers. Original data processing: About 83 million unique TCR beta chains, 9.5 million to 14 million shared, were counted in a later analysis. Clones were read by immunoSEQ multiplex PCR, and TCRdb kept only the in-frame ones, dropping some. Clone size and V and J calls were adopted from that table, with D and trimming inferred from the DNA. The table shows 150,000 to 200,000 clones, with 77% occurring only once. The sample originates from a study of cytomegalovirus exposure and HLA in healthy donors. Sample: PBMCs. This receptor was identified in a woman between 35 and 50 years old in good health and CMV-seropositive.

CDR3 loop: CASSLVGGTGELFF. CDR3 nucleotides: TGTGCCAGCAGCTTAGTAGGGGGCACCGGGGAGCTGTTTTTT. V gene TRBV13 combines with J gene TRBJ2-2; D is possibly TRBD1 (6 bases). The germline V gene encodes CDR1 PRHDT and CDR2 FYEKMQ (reference sequence). Between the trimmed V and J ends, which lost 1 base and 4 bases, there was a span of 7 bases. The length of the CDR3 is 14 residues.